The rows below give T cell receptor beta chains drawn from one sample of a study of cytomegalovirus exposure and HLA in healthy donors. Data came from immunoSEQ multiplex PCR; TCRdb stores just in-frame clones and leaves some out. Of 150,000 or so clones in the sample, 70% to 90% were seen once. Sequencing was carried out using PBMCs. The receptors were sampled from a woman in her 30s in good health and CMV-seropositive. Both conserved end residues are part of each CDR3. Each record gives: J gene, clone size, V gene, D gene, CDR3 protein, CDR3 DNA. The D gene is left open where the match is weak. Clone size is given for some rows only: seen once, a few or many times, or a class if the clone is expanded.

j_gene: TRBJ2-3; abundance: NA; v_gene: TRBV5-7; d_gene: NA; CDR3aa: CASSLGGQGTDTQYF; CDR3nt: TGTGCCAGCAGCTTGGGGGGGCAAGGCACAGATACGCAGTATTTT
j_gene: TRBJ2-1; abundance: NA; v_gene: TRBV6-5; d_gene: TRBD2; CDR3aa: CASSPWTSNNEQFF; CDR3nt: TGTGCCAGCAGTCCTTGGACTAGCAACAATGAGCAGTTCTTC
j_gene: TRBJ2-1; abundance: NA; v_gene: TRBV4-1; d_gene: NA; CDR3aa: CASSHHTNEQFF; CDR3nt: TGCGCCAGCAGCCATCACACCAATGAGCAGTTCTTC
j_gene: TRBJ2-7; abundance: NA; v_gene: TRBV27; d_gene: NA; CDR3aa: CASSDRRVSSYEQYF; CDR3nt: TGTGCCAGCAGCGATAGGAGGGTGAGCTCCTACGAGCAGTACTTC
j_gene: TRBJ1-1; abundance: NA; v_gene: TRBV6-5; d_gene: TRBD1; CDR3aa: CASGQGAAAEAFF; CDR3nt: TGTGCCAGCGGACAGGGGGCGGCGGCTGAAGCTTTCTTT
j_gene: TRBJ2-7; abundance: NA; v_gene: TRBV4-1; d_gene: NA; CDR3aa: CASSQETGYSAAYEQYF; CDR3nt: TGCGCCAGCAGCCAAGAAACCGGCTATAGCGCCGCCTACGAGCAGTACTTC
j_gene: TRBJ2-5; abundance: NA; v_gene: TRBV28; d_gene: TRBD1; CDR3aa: CASSLMRGPGETQYF; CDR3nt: TGTGCCAGCAGTTTAATGAGGGGGCCAGGGGAGACCCAGTACTTC
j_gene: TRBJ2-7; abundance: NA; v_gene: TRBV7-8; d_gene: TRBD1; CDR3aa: CASSLDLFGTGVHEQYF; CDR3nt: TGTGCCAGCAGCTTGGATTTATTCGGGACAGGGGTCCACGAGCAGTACTTC
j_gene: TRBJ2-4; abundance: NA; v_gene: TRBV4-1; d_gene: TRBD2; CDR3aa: CASSQWPSGGLLAKNIQYF; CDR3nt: TGCGCCAGCAGCCAATGGCCTAGCGGGGGCCTGCTAGCCAAAAACATTCAGTACTTC
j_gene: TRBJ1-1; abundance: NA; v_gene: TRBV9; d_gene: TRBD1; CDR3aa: CASSVRPHRDREAEAFF; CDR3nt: TGTGCCAGCAGCGTACGCCCTCACCGGGACAGGGAAGCTGAAGCTTTCTTT
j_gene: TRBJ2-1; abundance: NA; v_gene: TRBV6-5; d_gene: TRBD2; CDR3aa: CASRGLAGGHNEQFF; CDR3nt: TGTGCCAGCAGGGGACTAGCGGGGGGGCATAATGAGCAGTTCTTC
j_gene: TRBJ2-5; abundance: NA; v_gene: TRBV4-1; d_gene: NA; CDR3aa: CASSQRGAGDETQYF; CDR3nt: TGCGCCAGCAGCCAGAGGGGTGCAGGGGACGAGACCCAGTACTTC
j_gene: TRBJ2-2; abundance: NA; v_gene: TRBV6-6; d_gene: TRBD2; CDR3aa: CASSQAGAVTGELFF; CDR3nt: TGTGCCAGCAGCCAAGCGGGAGCGGTCACCGGGGAGCTGTTTTTT
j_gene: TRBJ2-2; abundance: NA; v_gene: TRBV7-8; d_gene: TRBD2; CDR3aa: CASRGTSGHTGELFF; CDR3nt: TGTGCCAGCAGAGGGACTAGCGGACACACCGGGGAGCTGTTTTTT
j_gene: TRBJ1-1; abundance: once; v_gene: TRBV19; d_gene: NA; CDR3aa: CASSIGRVSPSGTEAFF; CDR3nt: TGTGCCAGTAGTATAGGCAGGGTAAGCCCCTCGGGCACTGAAGCTTTCTTT
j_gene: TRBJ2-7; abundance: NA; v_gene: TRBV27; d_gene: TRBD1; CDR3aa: CASSPYRGGQYF; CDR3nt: TGTGCCAGCAGTCCCTACAGGGGTGGGCAGTACTTC
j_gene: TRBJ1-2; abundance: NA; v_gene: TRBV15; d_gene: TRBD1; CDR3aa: CATSDRDSYGYTF; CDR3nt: TGTGCCACCAGCGACCGGGACAGCTATGGCTACACCTTC
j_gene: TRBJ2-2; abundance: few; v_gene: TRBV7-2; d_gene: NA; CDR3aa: CASSLTNTGELFF; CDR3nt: TGTGCCAGCAGCCTAACGAACACCGGGGAGCTGTTTTTT
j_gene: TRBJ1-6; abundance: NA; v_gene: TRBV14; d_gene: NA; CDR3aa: CASSQLSVNNSPLHF; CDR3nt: TGTGCCAGCAGCCAACTCAGCGTGAATAATTCACCCCTCCACTTT
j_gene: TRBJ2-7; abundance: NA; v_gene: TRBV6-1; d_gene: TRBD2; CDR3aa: CASSEGAGAYEQYF; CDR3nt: TGTGCCAGCAGTGAAGGGGCGGGGGCCTACGAGCAGTACTTC
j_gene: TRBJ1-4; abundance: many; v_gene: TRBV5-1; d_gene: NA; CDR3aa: CASTRGPNEKLFF; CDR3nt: TGCGCCAGCACCAGGGGTCCTAATGAAAAACTGTTTTTT
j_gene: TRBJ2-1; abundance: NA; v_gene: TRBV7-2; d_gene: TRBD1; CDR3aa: CASSARDRDYNEQFF; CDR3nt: TGTGCCAGCAGCGCCCGGGACAGGGACTACAATGAGCAGTTCTTC
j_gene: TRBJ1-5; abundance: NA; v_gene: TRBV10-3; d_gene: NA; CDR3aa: CAISPDSLGNQPQHF; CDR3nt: TGTGCCATCAGCCCGGACAGCCTTGGGAATCAGCCCCAGCATTTT
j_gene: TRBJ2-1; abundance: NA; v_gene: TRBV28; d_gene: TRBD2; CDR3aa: CASSLWRGVDEQFF; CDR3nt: TGTGCCAGCAGTTTATGGCGGGGGGTGGATGAGCAGTTCTTC